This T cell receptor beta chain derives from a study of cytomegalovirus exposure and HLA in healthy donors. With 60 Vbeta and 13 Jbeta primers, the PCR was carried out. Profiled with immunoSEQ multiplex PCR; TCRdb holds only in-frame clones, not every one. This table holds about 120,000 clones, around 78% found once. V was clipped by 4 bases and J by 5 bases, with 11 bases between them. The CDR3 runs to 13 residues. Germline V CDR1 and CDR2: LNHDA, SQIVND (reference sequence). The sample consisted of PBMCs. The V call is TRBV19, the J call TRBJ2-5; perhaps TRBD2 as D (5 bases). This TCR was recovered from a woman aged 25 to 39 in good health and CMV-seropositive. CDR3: CASSTTGMETQYF. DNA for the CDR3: TGTGCCAGTAGTACGACCGGGATGGAGACCCAGTACTTC.